This T cell receptor beta chain was profiled in a study of cytomegalovirus exposure and HLA in healthy donors. The method was immunoSEQ multiplex PCR; TCRdb's version includes in-frame clones alone and lacks a portion of them. There are about 130,000 clones in the sample; about 96% occur only once, and about 1.7% lies in the top ten. Details on this clone: Antigen unknown.

V was pared by 6 bases and J by 6 bases, with 14 bases between. The germline V gene encodes CDR1 MNHNS and CDR2 SASEGT. This CDR3 spans 14 amino acids. Study-level points and caveats: Subsequent analysis of the 100 to 150 validation repertoires found a tendency for first-cohort TCR clusters to co-occur. Altogether, 164 TCR beta chains were recorded as cytomegalovirus-associated.

The sequenced material came from PBMCs. This receptor was identified in a man between 18 and 29 years old in good health and CMV-seronegative. The V gene is TRBV6-1, the J gene TRBJ2-2; the D gene is possibly TRBD2 (5 bases). CDR3 loop: CASREAPRAGELFF. The CDR3, as DNA: TGTGCCAGCAGAGAGGCCCCGCGGGCCGGGGAGCTGTTTTTT.